Listed below are T cell receptor beta chains from one sample, sequenced in a study of regulatory T cells in long-lasting Graves disease. TCRdb passed the multiplex PCR reads through MiXCR, listing each CDR3 protein once. The sample has about 660,000 distinct CDR3 sequences, 30% seen once; the top ten hold about two fifths. Sequenced material: peripheral blood mononuclear cells (PBMCs), taken when the disease was refractory, from a patient treated with antithyroid drugs. The receptors derive from a female donor with Graves disease. CDR3s include the opening cysteine and the closing phenylalanine or tryptophan. The D gene is left open where the match is weak. Clone sizes are given selectively: once, few, many, or a class where the clone is expanded.

J gene | V gene | clone size | D gene | CDR3 DNA | CDR3 protein
TRBJ1-1 | TRBV20-1 | - | - | TGCAGCGGACTCAGGGGAAACACTGAAGCTTTCTTT | CSGLRGNTEAFF
TRBJ1-1 | TRBV2 | many | TRBD1 | TGTGCCAGCGTAGGAGGTACAGGGGGGCACACTGAAGCTTTCTTT | CASVGGTGGHTEAFF
TRBJ1-1 | TRBV6-2/TRBV6-3 | - | - | TGTGCCAGCAGAAGGGGGGGGGTCAACACTGAAGCTTTCTTT | CASRRGGVNTEAFF
TRBJ1-1 | TRBV6-1 | once | - | TGTGCCAGCAGCGCATACAGGGTTGGGAACACTGAAGCTTTCTTT | CASSAYRVGNTEAFF
TRBJ1-1 | TRBV10-2 | - | - | TGCGCCAGCAGTGAGCGTCAGGGCCGGAACACTGAAGCTTTCTTT | CASSERQGRNTEAFF
TRBJ1-1 | TRBV9 | - | - | TGTGCCAGCAGCGCCCTGGGAGGGATCTCTGAAGCTTTCTTT | CASSALGGISEAFF
TRBJ1-2 | TRBV12-3/TRBV12-4 | few | - | TGTGCCAGCAGTTTAGCCAGGGTTGGCTACACCTTC | CASSLARVGYTF
TRBJ2-7 | TRBV7-9 | - | TRBD1 | TGTGCCAGCAGCATAGGCCCAGGGGGAAACGAGCAGTACTTC | CASSIGPGGNEQYF
TRBJ1-5 | TRBV20-1 | - | TRBD1 | TGCAGTGCCAAGGACAGGGTCAACAATCAGCCCCAGCATTTT | CSAKDRVNNQPQHF
TRBJ1-2 | TRBV28 | - | TRBD1 | TGTGCCAGCAAACCCCCCGGGACAGGGGAGAGGGAAACCTTC | CASKPPGTGERETF
TRBJ1-2 | TRBV30 | - | TRBD1 | TGTGCCTGGAAGCGGGGACAGGAACCTAACTATGGCTACACCTTC | CAWKRGQEPNYGYTF
TRBJ2-7 | TRBV27 | - | TRBD1 | TGTGCCAGCAGTTTGGGTCCCGACAGGGTCTACGAGCAGTACTTC | CASSLGPDRVYEQYF
TRBJ1-5 | TRBV19 | - | - | TGTGCCACCGCTCCGGGACACAGGGAGCCCCAGCATTTT | CATAPGHREPQHF
TRBJ1-4 | TRBV6-9 | many | TRBD1 | TGTGCCAGCAGTTACACAGGGGGCGTAAATGAAAAACTGTTTTTT | CASSYTGGVNEKLFF
TRBJ1-1 | TRBV19 | few | - | TGTGCCAGTAGTATGACACAGAACACTGAAGCTTTCTTT | CASSMTQNTEAFF
TRBJ1-5 | TRBV2 | many | TRBD1 | TGTGCCAGCAACAGGGGGTGGGATCAGCCCCAGCATTTT | CASNRGWDQPQHF
TRBJ1-2 | TRBV10-3 | few | - | TGTGCCATCAGTGATGCCGACCGACAGCCCGGGGGCTACACCTTC | CAISDADRQPGGYTF
TRBJ1-5 | TRBV19 | - | - | TGTGCCAGTAGTAGTTGGGATATGAGCAATCAGCCCCAGCATTTT | CASSSWDMSNQPQHF
TRBJ1-6 | TRBV13 | - | - | TGTGCCAGCAGCTTAGCAGGGGATAATTCACCCCTCCACTTT | CASSLAGDNSPLHF
TRBJ2-7 | TRBV28 | many | - | TGTGCCAGCAGCTTACAGTACGAGCAGTACTTC | CASSLQYEQYF
TRBJ1-1 | TRBV13 | - | - | TGTGCCAGCAGCGTTCGGTTCAAAGCTTTCTTT | CASSVRFKAFF
TRBJ1-5 | TRBV9 | - | - | TGTGCCAGCAGCGTAACAGCTAACAATCAGCCCCAGCATTTT | CASSVTANNQPQHF
TRBJ2-7 | TRBV10-2 | - | TRBD2 | TGCGCCAGCAGTGAGCTAGCGGGAGAGGGCGAGCAGTACTTC | CASSELAGEGEQYF
TRBJ2-7 | TRBV3-1 | few | TRBD2 | TGTGCCAGCAGCCAATTTGGCGGGAGTATTTACTTC | CASSQFGGSIYF
TRBJ1-4 | TRBV6-2/TRBV6-3 | - | - | TGTGCCAGCAGTTTAAGGACCGCTAAATCTAATGAAAAACTGTTTTTT | CASSLRTAKSNEKLFF
TRBJ1-1 | TRBV29-1 | - | - | TGCAGCGTTGGGTCGGAGAGAATGAACACTGAAGCTTTCTTT | CSVGSERMNTEAFF
TRBJ2-5 | TRBV7-3 | many | - | TGTGCCAGCAGCTTGGGGGCGATAGAGACCCAGTACTTC | CASSLGAIETQYF
TRBJ1-2 | TRBV18 | - | - | TGTGCCAGCTCTAGTACCCCTAACTATGGCTACACCTTC | CASSSTPNYGYTF
TRBJ1-2 | TRBV9 | few | - | TGTGCCAGCAGCGTAGATGAAGGCTATGGCTACACCTTC | CASSVDEGYGYTF
TRBJ1-5 | TRBV27 | - | - | TGTGCCAGCAGTTTATTTTTCGACCGCTCGCTCAATCAGCCCCAGCATTTT | CASSLFFDRSLNQPQHF
TRBJ1-2 | TRBV2 | many | - | TGTGCCAGCCTTGAATCTTCGTATGGCTACACCTTC | CASLESSYGYTF
TRBJ2-2 | TRBV20-1 | - | TRBD2 | TGCAGTGCTAGAGATCCCCAGCGGGAGGAAATTTGGGGCGGGGAGCTGTTTTTT | CSARDPQREEIWGGELFF
TRBJ1-3 | TRBV29-1 | once | - | TGCAGCGTTGGAGAAAGGGATATCTCTGGAAACACCATATATTTT | CSVGERDISGNTIYF
TRBJ2-7 | TRBV4-1 | - | - | TGCGCCAGCAGCCAAGAAGGGTTAGGGACCTACGAGCAGTACTTC | CASSQEGLGTYEQYF
TRBJ1-1 | TRBV3-1 | - | - | TGTGCCAGCAGCCAAAGGGACCTTAACACTGAAGCTTTCTTT | CASSQRDLNTEAFF
TRBJ1-2 | TRBV28 | many | - | TGTGCCAGCAGACCCGTAGGGGTTAACTATGGCTACACCTTC | CASRPVGVNYGYTF
TRBJ1-5 | TRBV27 | many | - | TGTGCCAGCAGTGCGGGGAACACAAATCAGCCCCAGCATTTT | CASSAGNTNQPQHF
TRBJ2-7 | TRBV28 | few | TRBD2 | TGTGCCAGCAGTTTCCCAGGGACTAGCGGGTCAGGCGAGCAGTACTTC | CASSFPGTSGSGEQYF
TRBJ1-2 | TRBV20-1 | - | - | TGCAGTGCTAAAGGGGAGGAGGGCTACACCTTC | CSAKGEEGYTF
TRBJ2-2 | TRBV6-1 | - | TRBD2 | TGTGCCTGCAGGACTAGCGGAACGAACACCGGGGAGCTGTTTTTT | CACRTSGTNTGELFF
TRBJ2-5 | TRBV6-1 | few | - | TGTGCCAGCAGTGAAGGGGCCGGAGTGGAGACCCAGTACTTC | CASSEGAGVETQYF
TRBJ2-7 | TRBV24-1 | - | TRBD1 | TGTGCCACCAGTGATTCCGGGACAGGGGACGAGCAGTACTTC | CATSDSGTGDEQYF
TRBJ2-5 | TRBV2 | many | - | TGTGCCAGCCTTCAAGCGGGAGAGACCCAGTACTTC | CASLQAGETQYF
TRBJ2-7 | TRBV29-1 | - | - | TGCAGCGTTGAGTTACAGAAGTCCTACGAGCAGTACTTC | CSVELQKSYEQYF
TRBJ1-2 | TRBV28 | medium-sized | - | TGTGCCAGCCAAAAAGGGGTTGGCTACACCTTC | CASQKGVGYTF
TRBJ2-4 | TRBV20-1 | few | - | TGCAGTGCTAGAGTGCAGGGTTCGGGGACCAAAAACATTCAGTACTTC | CSARVQGSGTKNIQYF
TRBJ2-7 | TRBV19 | - | - | TGTGCCAGTAGTACGGGAAGACCCTACGAGCAGTACTTC | CASSTGRPYEQYF
TRBJ1-1 | TRBV10-1 | few | TRBD1 | TGCGCCAGCAGTGAGCCCAGGACAGGGGGCGGCGGAACTGAAGCTTTCTTT | CASSEPRTGGGGTEAFF
TRBJ2-5 | TRBV24-1 | many | - | TGTGCCACCAGTGATCCACGGCCCGGGACCCAGTACTTC | CATSDPRPGTQYF
TRBJ2-7 | TRBV29-1 | - | - | TGCAGCGTTTGGGGGGTCGGTTTCCGGAAAGGCTACGAGCAGTACTTC | CSVWGVGFRKGYEQYF
TRBJ1-5 | TRBV19 | - | - | TGTGCCAGTACCGGGCTGGGGGCATGGCAGCCCCAGCATTTT | CASTGLGAWQPQHF
TRBJ1-1 | TRBV5-1 | - | - | TGCGCCAGCAGCTTGAACGGTATGAACACTGAAGCTTTCTTT | CASSLNGMNTEAFF
TRBJ2-7 | TRBV13 | - | TRBD2 | TGTGCCAGCAGCTTAGTTCTGGGGTCTAGCGGGGCCTACGAGCAGTACTTC | CASSLVLGSSGAYEQYF
TRBJ2-5 | TRBV5-1 | - | - | TGCGCCAGCTCCACACCCCCAGAAGAGACCCAGTACTTC | CASSTPPEETQYF
TRBJ1-2 | TRBV29-1 | - | - | TGCAGCGTTGGCTCCGGGAACCCTTATGGCTACACCTTC | CSVGSGNPYGYTF